The sample holds one count of the clone carrying this T cell receptor (beta chain). In terms of age and location, participants ranged from roughly 18 to 95 years and lived in under 30 US areas. Donors of Cohort 3 who recovered were those that had two negative PCRs, clearance, or symptom resolution. This sample was taken from a study of blood T cell repertoires in COVID-19. Overall study: The United States, Italy and Spain provided the acute and convalescent COVID-19 samples. PBMCs, B-cell-depleted T cells, or T cells were the source of the cDNA or gDNA that made up the material.

Data came from immunoSEQ multiplex PCR; TCRdb stores just in-frame clones and leaves some out. In the table there are more than 150,000 clones, 84% of which are singletons. Looked up from germline, CDR1 is SGHNT and CDR2 is YENEEA. The CDR3 is 14 amino acids. V shed 4 bases, J shed 7 bases, and the junction held 7 bases outside the gene matches. This receptor was obtained from a woman between 50 and 59 years old who had recovered from COVID-19. The chain employs TRBV11-3 and TRBJ1-1; 9 bases are a match to TRBD1. The sequencing sample was made of PBMCs or T cells enriched from blood (not recorded which). The CDR3 reads CASSSRDRDGEAFF. In DNA, the CDR3 is TGTGCCAGCAGCTCCCGGGACAGGGATGGTGAAGCTTTCTTT.